This T cell receptor beta chain was observed in a study of OX40 agonist ivuxolimab in advanced cancers. Systemic immunosuppression or a history of autoimmune disease excluded patients. Germline CDR1 and CDR2: SGHTA and FQGTGA. This CDR3 is 15 amino acids long. Trimming cost V 5 bases and J 5 bases; bases outside gene matches: 6. The method was immunoSEQ multiplex PCR; TCRdb's version includes in-frame clones alone and lacks a portion of them. The sample has 70,000 to 80,000 clones; approximately 89% are singletons. On this clone itself: Its antigen is not known.

Study observations and caveats: Blood T cells, both CD4+ and CD8+, expanded clonally by week 6 at 0.1 to 3.0 mg/kg. It was not determined which antigens were specifically recognized by the peripheral T cells that had undergone clonal expansion.

The chain is built from TRBV7-3 and TRBJ2-1, with 10 bases fitting TRBD1. The clonotype was recovered from an adult with an advanced solid tumor such as melanoma, head and neck, liver or kidney cancer. Source: CD4+ or CD8+ T cells sorted from blood, taken in a trial of the OX40 agonist ivuxolimab. CDR3 in amino acids: CASSRDRGPNNEQFF. The DNA for the CDR3 is TGTGCCAGCAGCCGCGACAGGGGGCCTAACAATGAGCAGTTCTTC.